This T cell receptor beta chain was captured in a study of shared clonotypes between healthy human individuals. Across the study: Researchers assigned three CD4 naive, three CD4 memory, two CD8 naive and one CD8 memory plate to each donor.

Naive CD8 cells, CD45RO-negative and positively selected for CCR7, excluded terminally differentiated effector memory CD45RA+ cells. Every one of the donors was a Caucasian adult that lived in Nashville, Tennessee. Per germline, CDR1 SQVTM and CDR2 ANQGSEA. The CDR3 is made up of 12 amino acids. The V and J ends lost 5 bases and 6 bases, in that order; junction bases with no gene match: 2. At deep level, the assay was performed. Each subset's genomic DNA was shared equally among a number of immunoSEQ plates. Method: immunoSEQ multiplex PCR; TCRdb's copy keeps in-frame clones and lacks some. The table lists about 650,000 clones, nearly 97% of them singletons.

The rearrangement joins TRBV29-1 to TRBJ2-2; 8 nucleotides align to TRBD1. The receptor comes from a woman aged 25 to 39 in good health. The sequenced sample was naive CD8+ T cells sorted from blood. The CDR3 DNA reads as TGCAGCGTTACAGGGGGAGCCGGGGAGCTGTTTTTT. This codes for CSVTGGAGELFF.